The T cell receptor beta chain under discussion was sequenced for a study of cytomegalovirus exposure and HLA in healthy donors. Notes on the study in general: Through in vitro validation, a few CMV-associated chains were shown to be specific for CMV antigens.

In the case of this clone: The antigen remains undetermined.

Use of 60 Vbeta and 13 Jbeta primers characterized the PCR. TCRdb's copy holds only in-frame clones and misses some; the assay was immunoSEQ multiplex PCR. The table has 180,000 or so clones, around 62% seen once. This CDR3 comprises 17 residues. The TCR originated in a man aged 40-50 years in good health and CMV-seronegative. This chain joins TRBV21-1 and TRBJ2-7; the table's D call, TRBD2, has no DNA check behind it. TRBV21-1 is a documented pseudogene. Sequenced input: PBMCs. CDR3: CASSKGCERSISYEQYF. In DNA, the CDR3 is TGTGCCAGCAGCAAAGGATGCGAACGGTCGATTTCCTACGAGCAGTACTTC.